The 21 T cell receptor beta chains below come from one sample, sequenced in a study of T cells in Graves' hyperthyroidism and ophthalmopathy. Amplification of TCR beta CDR3 regions used RNA as the template. RT-PCR in the first round (using the HTBI primer set) targeted the TCR CDR3. TCRdb called the multiplex PCR reads again in MiXCR, with one record for every CDR3 protein. The table shows a few hundred thousand distinct CDR3 sequences, with 15% occurring only once. Input material: blood. These receptors were taken from a woman aged 50 to 60 with Graves' hyperthyroidism that later progressed to Graves' ophthalmopathy.

This clonotype was counted ten times or more. The chain couples TRBV5-1 to TRBJ1-1, with a possible D match to TRBD1 (6 bases). Trimming took 1 base from V and 5 from J, leaving 21 bases between them. There are 17 residues in the CDR3. Germline V gene lookup returns CDR1 SGHRS and CDR2 YFSETQ. The CDR3, as DNA: TGCGCCAGCAGCTTGAGATTTCTGGGGGCGCTGGGAACTGAAGCTTTCTTT. Translated, it gives CASSLRFLGALGTEAFF.

This clonotype showed up just once. A read error may be the cause here, since a much bigger clone is one base away. The V and J genes are TRBV13 and TRBJ2-3; D may be TRBD2 (6 bases). Per germline, CDR1 PRHDT and CDR2 FYEKMQ (reference sequence). This CDR3 contains 17 residues. V lost 5 bases, J lost 4 bases, and 22 bases lay in between. The CDR3 DNA is TGTGCCAGCAGCCGCTACAGCGCGGGAACCTCCCCAGATACGCAGTATTTT. Translation: CASSRYSAGTSPDTQYF.

By share, this clonotype ranks as medium-sized. The chain combines TRBV27 with TRBJ2-7; tentative D call: TRBD2 (7 bases). The V and J ends lost 2 bases and 9 bases respectively, with 11 bases between them. This CDR3 spans 12 amino acids. Germline V lookup: CDR1 MNHEY, CDR2 SMNVEV (reference sequence). CDR3 sequence (DNA): TGTGCCAGCAGTTTAGGCGGGGGCAGGCAGTACTTC. Amino acid sequence: CASSLGGGRQYF.

This clonotype was counted many times. The chain uses TRBV20-1 and TRBJ2-7, with TRBD1 matching 9 bases. Germline assignment: CDR1 DFQATT and CDR2 SNEGSKA (reference sequence). The CDR3 length is 15 residues. The J segment lost 2 bases and the V segment lost 0 bases, leaving 5 bases of the junction unmatched. The DNA for the CDR3 is TGCAGTGCTAGAGACGGCGACAGGGGGACCTACGAGCAGTACTTC. Its translation is CSARDGDRGTYEQYF.

This clonotype was recorded many times. The chain is built from TRBV30 and TRBJ2-7; D is possibly TRBD2 (7 bases). The germline V and J ends were trimmed by 2 bases and 4 bases, with 12 bases remaining between them. This CDR3 contains 13 residues. CDR1 and CDR2 (germline): GTSNPN, SVGIG (reference sequence). Here the CDR3 reads CAWSLGGGYEQYF. CDR3 sequence (DNA): TGTGCCTGGAGTCTGGGAGGGGGGTACGAGCAGTACTTC.

This clonotype was detected many times. V usage is TRBV10-2 and J usage is TRBJ2-5, with D possibly TRBD2 on 6 matching bases. From germline, CDR1 is WSHSY and CDR2 SAAADI. Trimming pared 8 bases from V and 1 base from J, leaving 14 bases between. The CDR3 loop spans 14 amino acids. CDR3 region: CASGSSGSQETQYF. In DNA, the CDR3 is TGCGCCAGCGGGAGTAGCGGTTCCCAAGAGACCCAGTACTTC.

The sample holds many counts of this clonotype. V gene TRBV28 combines with J gene TRBJ1-4; TRBD1 is a possible D gene (5 bases). V lost 3 bases and J lost 5, with 19 bases in between. In germline, CDR1 is MDHEN, CDR2 SYDVKM. The CDR3 runs to 17 residues. CDR3 in DNA: TGTGCCAGCAGTTTTTTAAGATATCACAGGCGAAATGAAAAACTGTTTTTT. Translation gives CASSFLRYHRRNEKLFF.

In this sample, this clonotype turned up many times. The rearrangement joins TRBV2 to TRBJ1-4; D may be TRBD1 (6 bases). The V gene's germline CDR1 is SNHLY and CDR2 FYNNEI. This CDR3 contains 14 residues. Deletions cut 7 bases from V and 0 bases from J, with 9 bases between. The CDR3 DNA is TGTGCCAGCACCGAGGGGGCAACTAATGAAAAACTGTTTTTT. Protein sequence: CASTEGATNEKLFF. Using reference TRBV2 and TRBJ1-4 for the parts outside the CDR3, the full variable domain is EPEVTQTPSHQVTQMGQEVILRCVPISNHLYFYWYRQILGQKVEFLVSFYNNEISEKSEIFDDQFSVERPDGSNFTLKIRSTKLEDSAMYFCASTEGATNEKLFFGSGTQLSVL.

This clonotype appeared many times. The V and J genes are TRBV6-1 and TRBJ2-5; weak D call: TRBD2 (6 bases). V shed 3 bases and J shed 2 bases, with 13 bases lying between them. CDR1 is MNHNS and CDR2 is SASEGT in the germline V gene. The CDR3 is made up of 15 amino acids. The CDR3 protein is CASSEADYPQETQYF. The CDR3 DNA reads TGTGCCAGCAGTGAGGCGGACTACCCACAAGAGACCCAGTACTTC.

This clonotype was observed a few times. The chain carries TRBV5-1 and TRBJ2-5, with unresolved D. The CDR3 contains 14 residues. Trimming cost V 0 bases and J 2 bases, with 8 bases left between them. The germline gives CDR1 SGHRS, CDR2 YFSETQ. The CDR3 protein is CASSLGQLQETQYF. The CDR3 nucleotides read TGCGCCAGCAGCTTGGGGCAGCTTCAAGAGACCCAGTACTTC.

This clonotype was counted ten times or more. This rearrangement joins TRBV2 to TRBJ2-7; a possible D gene is TRBD2 (5 bases). Trimming left V 6 bases short and J 4 bases short, with 10 bases between. CDR1 is SNHLY and CDR2 is FYNNEI in the germline V gene. The CDR3 length is 12 residues. CDR3 nucleotide sequence: TGTGCCAGCAGCGTGGACTTATACGAGCAGTACTTC. Translated: CASSVDLYEQYF.

Ten or more counts support this clonotype. The chain is built from TRBV28 and TRBJ1-5; D not certain. V lost 7 bases and J 7 bases, leaving 14 bases between the germline ends. CDR3 length equals 13 residues. Per germline, CDR1 MDHEN and CDR2 SYDVKM. CDR3 in DNA: TGTGCCAGCACCCTAACCCCGAAGCAGCCCCAGCATTTT. The encoded protein is CASTLTPKQPQHF. The whole variable domain, remainder taken from reference TRBV28 and TRBJ1-5, is DVKVTQSSRYLVKRTGEKVFLECVQDMDHENMFWYRQDPGLGLRLIYFSYDVKMKEKGDIPEGYSVSREKKERFSLILESASTNQTSMYLCASTLTPKQPQHFGDGTRLSIL.

This clonotype has a count of ten or more. This chain uses TRBV7-9 with TRBJ2-3; tentative D call: TRBD1 (7 bases). Germline CDR1 SEHNR, CDR2 FQNEAQ (reference sequence). Trimming cost V 8 bases and J 6 bases, with 24 bases left between them. The CDR3 is 16 amino acids. The CDR3 DNA is TGTGCCAGCCCCATGGAGGGGGCCATCATTGTCGATACGCAGTATTTT. This translates into CASPMEGAIIVDTQYF.

At least ten counts were recorded for this clonotype. The chain carries TRBV3-1 and TRBJ2-1; TRBD2 matches 9 bases. After removal of 3 bases from V and 12 bases from J, the junction contained 9 bases not matched to a gene. The CDR3 runs 14 residues. Germline lookup yields CDR1 LGHDT and CDR2 YNNKEL (reference sequence). CDR3 coding DNA: TGTGCCAGCAGCCATACCATTTCGCGGGAGGGGCAGTTCTTC. Its translation is CASSHTISREGQFF.

In this sample, this clonotype turned up many times. This chain joins TRBV11-2 and TRBJ1-5; D unresolved. V gave up 0 bases and J gave up 9 bases, with 9 bases separating them. The CDR3 totals 13 residues. The germline V gene encodes CDR1 SGHAT and CDR2 FQNNGV. CDR3 DNA: TGTGCCAGCAGCTTAGACCCGGAGGGGCCCCAGCATTTT. Amino acid sequence: CASSLDPEGPQHF. Based on the CDR3 plus reference TRBV11-2 and TRBJ1-5, the full variable domain is EAGVAQSPRYKIIEKRQSVAFWCNPISGHATLYWYQQILGQGPKLLIQFQNNGVVDDSQLPKDRFSAERLKGVDSTLKIQPAKLEDSAVYLCASSLDPEGPQHFGDGTRLSIL.

This chain uses TRBV5-1 with TRBJ2-4; D is uncertain. V lost 4 bases to trimming and J lost 6 bases, with 11 bases between them. This CDR3 is 13 amino acids long. Germline lookup yields CDR1 SGHRS and CDR2 YFSETQ. The CDR3 nucleotides are TGCGCCAGCAGCCCCCAGGTAGTAAACATTCAGTACTTC. Encoded protein: CASSPQVVNIQYF.

This clonotype was observed many times. The chain uses TRBV7-3 and TRBJ2-3; 12 positions agree with TRBD2. The CDR3 runs to 19 residues. Losses at the gene ends were 5 bases for V and 1 base for J; bases not matched to a gene: 13. Germline loops: CDR1 SGHTA, CDR2 FQGTGA. CDR3 sequence (DNA): TGTGCCAGCAGCCCTCTAGCGGGAGGGCCGTGGGACGGCACAGATACGCAGTATTTT. This gives the protein CASSPLAGGPWDGTDTQYF.

This clonotype was observed many times. The rearrangement links TRBV28 to TRBJ1-2; weak D call: TRBD1 (6 bases). CDR1 and CDR2 from the germline V gene are MDHEN and SYDVKM. There are 13 residues in the CDR3. Between the trimmed V and J ends, which lost 8 bases and 4 bases, there was a span of 14 bases. The CDR3 DNA follows: TGTGCCAGCGGAGGGGGGTTTGGCTATGGCTACACCTTC. It is translated as CASGGGFGYGYTF.

This clonotype was counted at least ten times. The genes are TRBV6-2 or TRBV6-3 and TRBJ1-3; D unclear. The germline CDR1 and CDR2 sequences are MNHEY and SVGEGT. This CDR3 is 14 amino acids long. Trimming pared 7 bases from V and 2 bases from J, leaving 12 bases between. CDR3 in DNA: TGTGCCAGCAATTCGAGGCCTCCTGGAAACACCATATATTTT. This codes for CASNSRPPGNTIYF.

The gene calls are TRBV5-1 and TRBJ2-2; D is perhaps TRBD1 (6 bases). In germline, CDR1 is SGHRS, CDR2 YFSETQ. The CDR3 is 15 residues long. The germline V and J ends were trimmed by 4 bases and 0 bases, with 10 bases remaining between them. The CDR3 region has the DNA TGCGCCAGCAGCCGGGACAACGCGAACACCGGGGAGCTGTTTTTT. This encodes CASSRDNANTGELFF.

This clonotype has ten or more counts. J is TRBJ2-2 and V is TRBV7-8; a weak D match, TRBD1 (5 bases). The CDR3 sequence is 15 residues long. Trimming left V 5 bases short and J 1 base short, with 11 bases between. In germline, CDR1 is SGHVS, CDR2 FQNEAQ. The CDR3 nucleotides are TGTGCCAGCAGCCTCAGGGTCTGGAACACCGGGGAGCTGTTTTTT. It yields the protein CASSLRVWNTGELFF.